Presented here are 8 T cell receptor beta chains from one specimen sequenced in a study of T cells in Graves' hyperthyroidism and ophthalmopathy. The CDR3 regions of TCR beta were amplified from RNA transcripts. The HTBI set primed first-round TCR CDR3 RT-PCR. One entry per CDR3 protein, called by TCRdb with MiXCR from the multiplex PCR reads. The sample lists about 420,000 distinct CDR3 sequences; about 15% were seen once. The material sequenced was blood. These receptors came from a woman between 18 and 30 years old with Graves' hyperthyroidism.

This clonotype occurred many times. The chain joins TRBV30 to TRBJ2-5; 8 positions agree with TRBD1. CDR1 and CDR2 from the germline V gene are GTSNPN and SVGIG (reference sequence). J gave up 3 bases and V 4 bases, and 7 bases lay outside the gene matches. The CDR3 is made up of 14 amino acids. The CDR3 reads CAWIEAGGKETQYF. The CDR3 DNA follows: TGTGCCTGGATAGAGGCAGGGGGCAAAGAGACCCAGTACTTC.

The chain has TRBV9 and TRBJ2-7; 11 bases align to TRBD2. The germline V gene encodes CDR1 SGDLS and CDR2 YYNGEE. CDR3 length equals 15 residues. After removal of 0 bases from V and 3 bases from J, the junction contained 2 bases not matched to a gene. The chain's CDR3 is CASSVDTSGGYEQYF. DNA for the CDR3: TGTGCCAGCAGCGTAGACACTAGCGGGGGCTACGAGCAGTACTTC.

The DNA of the CDR3 is TGCAGTGCTAGAGACCCGGGACGACCCGGGTGGGAGCAGTACTTC. It is translated as CSARDPGRPGWEQYF. The chain uses TRBV20-1 and TRBJ2-7, with D possibly being TRBD1 or TRBD2 (5 bases each). Germline V gene data show CDR1 as DFQATT and CDR2 as SNEGSKA (reference sequence). V lost 0 bases, J lost 7 bases, and 19 bases lay in between. This CDR3 has 15 residues.

Ten or more counts support this clonotype. The chain recombines TRBV24-1 with TRBJ2-6; TRBD1 is a possible D gene (6 bases). Germline values: CDR1 KGHDR, CDR2 SFDVKD. The V end was cut by 5 bases, the J end by 0 bases, with 13 bases between. CDR3 length: 17 amino acids. This CDR3 reads CATSGGPRSSGANVLTF. CDR3 bases: TGTGCCACCAGTGGGGGGCCCCGGAGCTCTGGGGCCAACGTCCTGACTTTC.

The sample holds many counts of this clonotype. The chain joins TRBV7-8 to TRBJ2-7, with D uncertain. CDR1 and CDR2 from the germline V gene are SGHVS and FQNEAQ. V lost 5 bases to trimming and J lost 4 bases, with 18 bases between them. This CDR3 spans 15 amino acids. The CDR3 DNA follows: TGTGCCAGCAGCCCGTCCGCGGAGTCCCTTTACGAGCAGTACTTC. Translating it yields CASSPSAESLYEQYF.

This clonotype was counted ten times or more. The chain employs TRBV10-3 and TRBJ2-1, with 14 nucleotides matching TRBD2. V shed 10 bases and J 0 bases; nucleotides not matched to a gene: 5. Germline lookup yields CDR1 ENHRY and CDR2 SYGVKD. The CDR3 sequence is 16 residues long. The CDR3 sequence: CATAGTSGSSYNEQFF. The CDR3 coding sequence is TGTGCCACCGCCGGGACTAGCGGGAGCTCCTACAATGAGCAGTTCTTC.

This clonotype was seen at least ten times. The genes are TRBV6-1 and TRBJ2-7; 9 bases map to TRBD2. This CDR3 contains 15 residues. After removal of 2 bases from V and 2 bases from J, the junction contained 4 bases not matched to a gene. The germline V gene has CDR1 MNHNS and CDR2 SASEGT. DNA of the CDR3: TGTGCCAGCAGTGAATTAGCGGGGGTCACCTACGAGCAGTACTTC. Amino acids: CASSELAGVTYEQYF.

V gene TRBV20-1 combines with J gene TRBJ1-5, with TRBD1 as a possible D gene (5 bases). V dropped 1 base and J dropped 4 bases, with 8 bases sitting between them. This CDR3 spans 13 amino acids. Germline CDR1 and CDR2: DFQATT and SNEGSKA (reference sequence). In DNA form, the CDR3 reads TGCAGTGCTAGAGCTGGGGCTAATCAGCCCCAGCATTTT. This sequence encodes CSARAGANQPQHF.